This T cell receptor beta chain was profiled in a study of T cells in tumors after PD-1 blockade. Study information: During anti-PD-1 treatment, some patients continued daily vismodegib 150 mg.

Repertoires were generated with immunoSEQ multiplex PCR, while TCRdb's copy carries only in-frame clones and drops some. Of about 14,000 clones listed, roughly 70% are singletons. In its sample, this clone was seen a few times. V was trimmed by 3 bases and J by 1 base, leaving 6 bases between them. The CDR3 is 13 amino acids. The germline V gene has CDR1 WNHNN and CDR2 SYGVQD (reference sequence). The chain uses TRBV10-1 and TRBJ1-1; D gene unclear. The TCR was taken from a human donor with cutaneous squamous cell carcinoma. The sequencing used tumor tissue, collected after anti-PD-1 treatment. The CDR3 is CASSDRPNTEAFF. The CDR3 DNA reads TGCGCCAGCAGTGACCGACCGAACACTGAAGCTTTCTTT.